The sequence of this TCR beta chain was determined in a study of graft-versus-host responses after intestinal transplantation. In the study overall: All recipients got anti-thymocyte globulin induction, then tacrolimus and steroids for roughly 3 years.

The repertoire was sequenced with immunoSEQ multiplex PCR; TCRdb's copy has only in-frame clones and lacks some. Of about 70,000 clones listed, 90% are singletons. V was pared by 5 bases and J by 1 base, with 11 bases between. Germline CDR1 MNHEY, CDR2 SVGAGI. This CDR3 spans 14 amino acids. Notes on the study in general: Early declines in HvG clones that occurred post-transplant were associated with peak circulating GvH clone levels. The recipient marrow held GvH clones, and some of them showed up first in ileum or blood.

Details on this clone: No antigen is known for it.

The TCR originated in a human donor who received an intestinal transplant. The sample in question was unstimulated CD8+ T cells sorted from spleen or lymph node cells, obtained before intestinal transplant. The rearrangement links TRBV6-5 to TRBJ1-1; D remains ambiguous. The DNA for the CDR3 is TGTGCCAGCAGTCCAACGTCAGAGAACACTGAAGCTTTCTTT. Translated: CASSPTSENTEAFF.